Presented here are 14 T cell receptor beta chains from one specimen sequenced in a study of spatial heterogeneity in lung cancer. Time point defined: sample taken at primary tumor resection. Unsorted whole RNA samples from tumor, nontumor lung or frozen PBMC were sequenced. TCRdb ran MiXCR on the 5' RACE reads and lists one entry per CDR3 protein. The sample shows 7,200 or so distinct CDR3 sequences, around 3.6% of them seen only once. The sequencing here drew on normal lung tissue next to the tumor, taken at surgery. Receptors were obtained from a female donor with early-stage non-small cell lung cancer.

This clonotype appeared many times. The size of this beta chain means little, since it is a stray read in a library made for alpha chains. The chain couples TRBV27 to TRBJ2-1; no firm D call. Germline V gene lookup returns CDR1 MNHEY and CDR2 SMNVEV (reference sequence). This CDR3 is built from 14 residues. Trimming took 1 base from V and 0 from J, leaving 4 bases between them. Here the CDR3 reads CASSLFNSYNEQFF. The CDR3 DNA follows: TGTGCCAGCAGTTTATTCAACTCCTACAATGAGCAGTTCTTC.

Within the sample, this clonotype is medium-sized. In a library made to pick up alpha chains, this beta chain is a stray read with a size that means little. The chain employs TRBV3-1 and TRBJ1-2; D is ambiguous. Germline CDR1 and CDR2: LGHDT and YNNKEL (reference sequence). Trimming took off 0 bases at V and 4 bases at J, with 15 bases between the two ends. The CDR3 is made up of 16 amino acids. The CDR3 region has the DNA TGTGCCAGCAGCCAAGATCTAACTTTCGGGAGCTATGGCTACACCTTC. Encoded protein: CASSQDLTFGSYGYTF.

This clonotype was recorded many times. Being off target in a library aimed at alpha chains, this beta chain has a size of little meaning. The rearrangement links TRBV11-3 to TRBJ2-5, with D possibly matching TRBD1 (7 bases). Trimming pared 3 bases from V and 4 bases from J, leaving 12 bases between. Per the germline V gene, CDR1 is SGHNT and CDR2 is YENEEA. There are 14 residues in the CDR3. CDR3 in DNA: TGTGCCAGCAGCTTCGGAGGGGGCCGAGAGACCCAGTACTTC. Amino acid sequence: CASSFGGGRETQYF.

By its share, this clonotype is medium-sized. A library made for alpha chains picked up this beta chain off target, so its size means little. The chain carries TRBV20-1 and TRBJ1-6, with D possibly TRBD1 on 5 matching bases. Germline V gene sequence: CDR1 DFQATT, CDR2 SNEGSKA (reference sequence). The CDR3 totals 18 residues. Trimming pared 3 bases from V and 4 bases from J, leaving 22 bases between. The CDR3 is CSASGAPGTGPYNSPLHF. DNA for the CDR3: TGCAGTGCTAGTGGTGCTCCTGGGACCGGGCCGTATAATTCACCCCTCCACTTT.

This clonotype was seen repeatedly, ten times or more. This beta chain is a stray sequence in a library constructed for alpha chains; its clone size is not meaningful. The rearrangement links TRBV7-2 to TRBJ1-1; D call uncertain. The CDR3 has 13 amino acids. Per germline, CDR1 SGHTA and CDR2 FQGNSA. Between the trimmed V and J ends, which lost 4 bases and 3 bases, there was a span of 9 bases. CDR3: CASSSLFDTEAFF. The CDR3 DNA is TGTGCCAGCAGCTCGTTATTTGACACTGAAGCTTTCTTT.

At least ten counts were recorded for this clonotype. A library made for alpha chains picked up this beta chain off target, so its size means little. The chain is built from TRBV29-1 and TRBJ2-7, with TRBD2 matching over 7 bases. The CDR3 is made up of 13 amino acids. Unmatched junction bases numbered 4, after V lost 3 bases and J lost 2 bases. Germline V lookup: CDR1 SQVTM, CDR2 ANQGSEA. This CDR3 is CSVEGGTTYEQYF. The CDR3 DNA reads as TGCAGCGTTGAGGGAGGGACTACCTACGAGCAGTACTTC.

The table lists this clonotype with many counts. Found in a library prepared for alpha chains, this beta chain is an off-target read, and its abundance has little meaning. This chain links TRBV18 with TRBJ2-1; no definite D call. The CDR3 contains 16 residues. The ends were cut back, 0 bases at V and 7 bases at J, with 16 bases in the middle. Germline values: CDR1 KGHSH, CDR2 LQKENI. CDR3 in amino acids: CASSPPGTPVGNEQFF. As DNA, the CDR3 is TGTGCCAGCTCACCACCGGGCACCCCCGTTGGAAATGAGCAGTTCTTC.

This clonotype occurred many times. This beta chain represents an off-target read in a library built for alpha chains; its size is of limited meaning. The V and J genes are TRBV6-2 or TRBV6-3 and TRBJ1-2; 9 bases are shared with TRBD1. Germline assignment: CDR1 MNHEY and CDR2 SVGEGT. Trimming took 6 bases from V and 2 from J; bases not matched to a gene: 7. The length of the CDR3 is 15 residues. The CDR3 loop is CASRTDRGGNYGYTF. CDR3 in DNA: TGTGCCAGCAGGACGGACAGGGGAGGAAACTATGGCTACACCTTC.

This clonotype was counted at least ten times. This beta chain represents an off-target read in a library built for alpha chains; its size is of limited meaning. The chain has TRBV2 and TRBJ2-5; 7 nucleotides agree with TRBD1. Germline V gene sequence: CDR1 SNHLY, CDR2 FYNNEI. CDR3 size: 14 residues. J gave up 1 base and V 8 bases, and 7 bases lay outside the gene matches. The DNA of the CDR3 is TGTGCCAGCGCCATCCGGGACAGCCAAGAGACCCAGTACTTC. It codes for CASAIRDSQETQYF. Complete variable domain (other parts from reference TRBV2 and TRBJ2-5): EPEVTQTPSHQVTQMGQEVILRCVPISNHLYFYWYRQILGQKVEFLVSFYNNEISEKSEIFDDQFSVERPDGSNFTLKIRSTKLEDSAMYFCASAIRDSQETQYFGPGTRLLVL.

This clonotype was detected many times. Within a library made for alpha chains, this beta chain is off target, and its count is uninformative. V and J are TRBV7-9 and TRBJ2-3; 7 bases line up with TRBD2. The trim removed 5 bases at V and 6 bases at J, leaving 8 bases unmatched. The CDR3 is made up of 14 amino acids. Germline CDR1 and CDR2: SEHNR and FQNEAQ (reference sequence). The CDR3 sequence is CASSHGGVSDTQYF. The CDR3 region has the DNA TGTGCCAGCAGCCATGGGGGGGTCTCGGATACGCAGTATTTT.

To note about this clonotype: This beta chain appears as a stray read in a library generated for alpha chains; its size is not informative. The gene calls are TRBV11-2 and TRBJ2-5; D is ambiguous. The CDR3 loop spans 11 amino acids. The ends were cut back, 0 bases at V and 5 bases at J, with 1 base in the middle. Germline lookup yields CDR1 SGHAT and CDR2 FQNNGV. The CDR3 DNA sequence: TGTGCCAGCAGCTTAGAGGAGACCCAGTACTTC. Protein sequence: CASSLEETQYF.

This clonotype has only a few counts. As an off-target read in a library built for alpha chains, this beta chain has a frequency of little significance. The rearrangement uses TRBV6-1 and TRBJ1-4; D is undetermined. The length of the CDR3 is 13 residues. The ends were cut back, 5 bases at V and 7 bases at J, with 11 bases in the middle. Germline assignment: CDR1 MNHNS and CDR2 SASEGT. This chain's CDR3 is CASSQSLIEKLFF. CDR3 coding DNA: TGTGCCAGCAGTCAGAGCCTAATTGAAAAACTGTTTTTT.

This clonotype is labeled as medium-sized. As an off-target read in a library built for alpha chains, this beta chain has a frequency of little significance. The V call is TRBV3-1, the J call TRBJ2-1; 9 nucleotides align to TRBD2. CDR3 length: 17 amino acids. V gave up 4 bases and J gave up 7 bases; unmatched junction bases: 14. The germline V gene encodes CDR1 LGHDT and CDR2 YNNKEL (reference sequence). CDR3 protein: CASSPQSTSGPANEQFF. The CDR3 DNA reads as TGTGCCAGCAGCCCACAATCGACTAGCGGCCCCGCGAATGAGCAGTTCTTC.

Relative to its sample, this clonotype is medium-sized (0.01 to 0.1%). For a library built for alpha chains, this beta chain is a stray read; little rests on its size. The CDR3 here is CASSLSRAPGGNTIYF. CDR3 coding DNA: TGTGCCAGCAGTCTCTCCCGGGCCCCCGGTGGAAACACCATATATTTT. The chain joins TRBV12-3 or TRBV12-4 to TRBJ1-3, with no clear D. The ends were cut back, 5 bases at V and 3 bases at J, with 17 bases in the middle. The CDR3 is made up of 16 amino acids.